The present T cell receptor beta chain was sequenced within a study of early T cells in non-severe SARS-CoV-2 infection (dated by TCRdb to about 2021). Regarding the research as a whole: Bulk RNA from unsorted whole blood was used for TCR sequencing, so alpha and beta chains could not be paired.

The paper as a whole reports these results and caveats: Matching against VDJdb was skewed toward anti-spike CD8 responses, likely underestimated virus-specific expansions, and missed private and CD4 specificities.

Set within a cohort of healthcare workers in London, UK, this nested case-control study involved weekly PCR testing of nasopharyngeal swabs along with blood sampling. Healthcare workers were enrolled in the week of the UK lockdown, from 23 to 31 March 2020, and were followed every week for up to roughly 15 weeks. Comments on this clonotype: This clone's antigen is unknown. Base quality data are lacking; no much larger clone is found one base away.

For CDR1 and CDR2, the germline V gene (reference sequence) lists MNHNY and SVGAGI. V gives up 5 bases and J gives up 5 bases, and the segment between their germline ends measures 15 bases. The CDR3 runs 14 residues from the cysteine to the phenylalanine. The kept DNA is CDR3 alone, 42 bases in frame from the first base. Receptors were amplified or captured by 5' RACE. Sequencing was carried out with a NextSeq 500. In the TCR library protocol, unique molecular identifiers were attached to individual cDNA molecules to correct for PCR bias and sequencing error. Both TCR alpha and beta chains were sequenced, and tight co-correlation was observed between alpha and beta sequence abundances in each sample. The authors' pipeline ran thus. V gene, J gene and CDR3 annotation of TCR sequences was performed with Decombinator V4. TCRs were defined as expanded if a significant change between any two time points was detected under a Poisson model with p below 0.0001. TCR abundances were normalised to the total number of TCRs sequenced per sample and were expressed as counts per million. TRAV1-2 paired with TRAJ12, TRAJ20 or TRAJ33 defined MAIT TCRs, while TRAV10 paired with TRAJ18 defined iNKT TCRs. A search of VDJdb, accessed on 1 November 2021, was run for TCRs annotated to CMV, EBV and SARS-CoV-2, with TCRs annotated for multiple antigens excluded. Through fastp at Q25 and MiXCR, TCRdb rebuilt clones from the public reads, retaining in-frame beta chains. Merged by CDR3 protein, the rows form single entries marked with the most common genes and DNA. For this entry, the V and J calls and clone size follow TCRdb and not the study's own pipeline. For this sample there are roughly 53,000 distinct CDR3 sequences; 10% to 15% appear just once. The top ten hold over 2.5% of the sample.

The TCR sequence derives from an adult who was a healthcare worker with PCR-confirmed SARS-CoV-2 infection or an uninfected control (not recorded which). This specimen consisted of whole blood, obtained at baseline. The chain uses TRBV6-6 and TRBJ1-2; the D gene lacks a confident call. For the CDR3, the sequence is CASSPATLGYGYTF. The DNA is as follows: TGTGCCAGCAGTCCAGCCACCTTGGGGTATGGCTACACCTTC.